A single T cell receptor (beta chain) is shown here with its context. The data belong to a study of blood T cell repertoires in COVID-19. Background on the study: Researchers got acute and convalescent COVID-19 samples from the United States, Italy and Spain.

Measured with immunoSEQ multiplex PCR; TCRdb has only the in-frame clones, and not every one. Counted here are a few hundred thousand clones, over 75% occurring once; the ten biggest clones make up 1.9%. CDR1 SNHLY and CDR2 FYNNEI come from the germline V gene. Trimming took 4 bases from V and 4 from J; bases not matched to a gene: 7. This CDR3 is built from 15 residues. This TCR derives from a man aged 30 to 39 who had recovered from COVID-19. The sequencing sample was made of peripheral blood. The genes are TRBV2 and TRBJ2-5, with 9 bases identical to TRBD1. The CDR3 coding sequence is TGTGCCAGCAGTGGGGACAGGGTTGGATTAGAGACCCAGTACTTC. Translated, it gives CASSGDRVGLETQYF.